These T cell receptor beta chains were read from a single sample in a study of blood T cell repertoires in COVID-19. Some clones are missing from TCRdb's copy, which holds only in-frame ones; the method was immunoSEQ multiplex PCR. The sample holds more than 65,000 clones; about 68% are singletons and the top ten take 35%. Sequenced input: peripheral blood. These receptors originate from a woman in her 70s with acute or convalescent COVID-19. The CDR3 runs from the conserved cysteine through the conserved F or W. Each record gives: D gene, V gene, clone size, J gene, CDR3 protein, CDR3 DNA. A D gene is named only where the DNA matches it firmly. Size tells how often a clone was seen (once, few, many) or the class of an expanded clone, and some rows leave it out.

D gene: TRBD1
V gene: TRBV5-4
clone size: NA
J gene: TRBJ2-5
CDR3 protein: CASRETGRETQYF
CDR3 DNA: TGTGCCAGCAGGGAGACAGGGCGGGAGACCCAGTACTTC

D gene: NA
V gene: TRBV5-6
clone size: NA
J gene: TRBJ2-5
CDR3 protein: CASSLASQETQYF
CDR3 DNA: TGTGCCAGCAGCTTGGCCAGTCAAGAGACCCAGTACTTC

D gene: TRBD1
V gene: TRBV3-1/TRBV3-2
clone size: few
J gene: TRBJ2-7
CDR3 protein: CASSQGQGIAYEQYF
CDR3 DNA: TGTGCCAGCAGCCAGGGACAGGGGATAGCCTACGAGCAGTACTTC

D gene: NA
V gene: TRBV7-2
clone size: few
J gene: TRBJ1-5
CDR3 protein: CASSLAGTQSQHF
CDR3 DNA: TGTGCCAGCAGCTTAGCAGGGACTCAGTCCCAGCATTTT

D gene: NA
V gene: TRBV7-3
clone size: NA
J gene: TRBJ2-2
CDR3 protein: CASRPDSSPRAGELFF
CDR3 DNA: TGTGCCAGCAGACCTGACAGTAGCCCCAGGGCCGGGGAGCTGTTTTTT

D gene: NA
V gene: TRBV28
clone size: NA
J gene: TRBJ1-4
CDR3 protein: CASSLRAMGRNEKLFF
CDR3 DNA: TGTGCCAGCAGTTTAAGGGCCATGGGGAGGAATGAAAAACTGTTTTTT

D gene: TRBD1
V gene: TRBV7-2
clone size: NA
J gene: TRBJ1-5
CDR3 protein: CASSSSTGGGQPQHF
CDR3 DNA: TGTGCCAGCAGCTCATCCACAGGGGGGGGTCAGCCCCAGCATTTT

D gene: TRBD2
V gene: TRBV7-2
clone size: few
J gene: TRBJ2-4
CDR3 protein: CASSATLLAGGTKNIQYF
CDR3 DNA: TGTGCCAGCAGCGCAACCCTACTAGCGGGAGGGACCAAAAACATTCAGTACTTC

D gene: TRBD1
V gene: TRBV14
clone size: few
J gene: TRBJ1-3
CDR3 protein: CASSRSGQGDTIYF
CDR3 DNA: TGTGCCAGCAGCCGCTCGGGACAGGGAGACACCATATATTTT

D gene: TRBD1
V gene: TRBV19
clone size: NA
J gene: TRBJ2-6
CDR3 protein: CASRGTDSGANVLTF
CDR3 DNA: TGTGCCAGCAGAGGGACAGACTCTGGGGCCAACGTCCTGACTTTC

D gene: TRBD1
V gene: TRBV10-3
clone size: NA
J gene: TRBJ2-7
CDR3 protein: CAIRGTGGEQYF
CDR3 DNA: TGTGCCATCAGGGGGACAGGGGGCGAGCAGTACTTC

D gene: NA
V gene: TRBV4-2
clone size: NA
J gene: TRBJ2-1
CDR3 protein: CASSQDRLSTSYNEQFF
CDR3 DNA: TGTGCCAGCAGCCAAGATCGACTCTCGACGTCCTACAATGAGCAGTTCTTC

D gene: TRBD1
V gene: TRBV10-3
clone size: NA
J gene: TRBJ1-1
CDR3 protein: CATSGQGVTEAFF
CDR3 DNA: TGTGCCACCTCGGGACAGGGAGTAACTGAAGCTTTCTTT

D gene: TRBD1
V gene: TRBV9
clone size: NA
J gene: TRBJ1-1
CDR3 protein: CASSPTGQGEAFF
CDR3 DNA: TGTGCCAGCAGCCCAACGGGACAGGGCGAAGCTTTCTTT

D gene: TRBD1
V gene: TRBV18
clone size: NA
J gene: TRBJ2-7
CDR3 protein: CASSRDRGSSEQYF
CDR3 DNA: TGTGCCAGCTCACGGGACAGGGGCTCGTCGGAGCAGTACTTC

D gene: TRBD1
V gene: TRBV5-8
clone size: NA
J gene: TRBJ2-1
CDR3 protein: CASSLWGQGTYNEQFF
CDR3 DNA: TGTGCCAGCAGTTTGTGGGGACAGGGTACCTACAATGAGCAGTTCTTC

D gene: TRBD1
V gene: TRBV5-4
clone size: NA
J gene: TRBJ2-5
CDR3 protein: CASSLGQGPTQETQYF
CDR3 DNA: TGTGCCAGCAGCTTAGGACAGGGTCCAACCCAAGAGACCCAGTACTTC

D gene: TRBD1
V gene: TRBV18
clone size: NA
J gene: TRBJ2-3
CDR3 protein: CASSTYTGGGTDTQYF
CDR3 DNA: TGTGCCAGCTCAACCTATACAGGGGGTGGCACAGATACGCAGTATTTT

D gene: NA
V gene: TRBV25-1
clone size: NA
J gene: TRBJ1-1
CDR3 protein: CASSESGRGWDTEAFF
CDR3 DNA: TGTGCCAGCAGTGAATCTGGCAGGGGTTGGGACACTGAAGCTTTCTTT

D gene: NA
V gene: TRBV30
clone size: NA
J gene: TRBJ2-1
CDR3 protein: CAWTKYGEQFF
CDR3 DNA: TGTGCCTGGACGAAGTACGGTGAGCAGTTCTTC

D gene: NA
V gene: TRBV11-2
clone size: once
J gene: TRBJ1-1
CDR3 protein: CASSLVKGINSEAFF
CDR3 DNA: TGTGCCAGCAGCTTAGTTAAGGGGATTAACTCTGAAGCTTTCTTT

D gene: TRBD1
V gene: TRBV6-5
clone size: NA
J gene: TRBJ1-1
CDR3 protein: CASSIRTGETEAFF
CDR3 DNA: TGTGCCAGCAGTATACGGACAGGGGAGACTGAAGCTTTCTTT

D gene: TRBD2
V gene: TRBV7-8
clone size: NA
J gene: TRBJ2-1
CDR3 protein: CASSLGGGSYNEQFF
CDR3 DNA: TGTGCCAGCAGCTTGGGCGGGGGGTCCTACAATGAGCAGTTCTTC

D gene: NA
V gene: TRBV7-2
clone size: NA
J gene: TRBJ1-1
CDR3 protein: CASSLHSGFEAFF
CDR3 DNA: TGTGCCAGCAGCTTACATTCAGGGTTCGAAGCTTTCTTT

D gene: TRBD1
V gene: TRBV7-6
clone size: NA
J gene: TRBJ2-3
CDR3 protein: CASSFGTGGADTQYF
CDR3 DNA: TGTGCCAGCAGCTTCGGGACAGGGGGCGCGGATACGCAGTATTTT

D gene: NA
V gene: TRBV20-1
clone size: few
J gene: TRBJ1-2
CDR3 protein: CSASGGPNYGYTF
CDR3 DNA: TGCAGTGCTAGTGGGGGGCCAAACTATGGCTACACCTTC

D gene: TRBD2
V gene: TRBV30
clone size: few
J gene: TRBJ2-7
CDR3 protein: CAWSGGLAGNEQYF
CDR3 DNA: TGTGCCTGGAGTGGAGGACTAGCGGGTAACGAGCAGTACTTC

D gene: NA
V gene: TRBV11-2
clone size: NA
J gene: TRBJ1-5
CDR3 protein: CASSLGGVSNQPQHF
CDR3 DNA: TGTGCCAGCAGCTTAGGTGGAGTTAGCAATCAGCCCCAGCATTTT

D gene: TRBD1
V gene: TRBV19
clone size: few
J gene: TRBJ2-7
CDR3 protein: CASTSGGEQYF
CDR3 DNA: TGTGCCAGTACCTCAGGGGGCGAGCAGTACTTC

D gene: TRBD2
V gene: TRBV5-4
clone size: NA
J gene: TRBJ2-7
CDR3 protein: CASSLAGGTYEQYF
CDR3 DNA: TGTGCCAGCAGCCTAGCGGGAGGGACCTACGAGCAGTACTTC

D gene: TRBD1
V gene: TRBV25-1
clone size: NA
J gene: TRBJ2-1
CDR3 protein: CASSDYGQGYNEQFF
CDR3 DNA: TGTGCCAGCAGTGACTATGGACAGGGATACAATGAGCAGTTCTTC

D gene: TRBD1
V gene: TRBV7-8
clone size: NA
J gene: TRBJ2-7
CDR3 protein: CASSLVHRGDNYEQYF
CDR3 DNA: TGTGCCAGCAGCTTAGTTCACAGGGGGGATAACTACGAGCAGTACTTC

D gene: NA
V gene: TRBV6-5
clone size: NA
J gene: TRBJ1-2
CDR3 protein: CASSYQRRGMDYGYTF
CDR3 DNA: TGTGCCAGCAGTTACCAGAGGCGAGGGATGGACTATGGCTACACCTTC

D gene: NA
V gene: TRBV7-8
clone size: few
J gene: TRBJ1-1
CDR3 protein: CASSLKIDGWNTEAFF
CDR3 DNA: TGTGCCAGCAGCTTAAAAATAGACGGGTGGAACACTGAAGCTTTCTTT

D gene: TRBD1
V gene: TRBV7-2
clone size: NA
J gene: TRBJ1-6
CDR3 protein: CASSFGTGGNSPLHF
CDR3 DNA: TGTGCCAGCAGCTTCGGGACAGGGGGGAATTCACCCCTCCACTTT

D gene: NA
V gene: TRBV5-1
clone size: NA
J gene: TRBJ1-6
CDR3 protein: CASRDAEPPLHF
CDR3 DNA: TGCGCCAGCAGAGACGCGGAGCCACCCCTCCACTTT

D gene: TRBD1
V gene: TRBV11-2
clone size: NA
J gene: TRBJ1-5
CDR3 protein: CASSLDRGPNQPQHF
CDR3 DNA: TGTGCCAGCAGCCTGGACAGGGGCCCAAATCAGCCCCAGCATTTT

D gene: NA
V gene: TRBV9
clone size: NA
J gene: TRBJ1-5
CDR3 protein: CASSVGGEGMWPQHF
CDR3 DNA: TGTGCCAGCAGCGTGGGCGGGGAGGGGATGTGGCCCCAGCATTTT

D gene: TRBD1
V gene: TRBV7-9
clone size: NA
J gene: TRBJ2-5
CDR3 protein: CASSTGDSYKETQYF
CDR3 DNA: TGTGCCAGCAGCACAGGGGACAGTTATAAAGAGACCCAGTACTTC

D gene: NA
V gene: TRBV5-6
clone size: NA
J gene: TRBJ1-1
CDR3 protein: CASSLRFGRMNTEAFF
CDR3 DNA: TGTGCCAGCAGCTTGCGGTTCGGCAGGATGAACACTGAAGCTTTCTTT

D gene: TRBD2
V gene: TRBV4-2
clone size: NA
J gene: TRBJ2-7
CDR3 protein: CASSPGSGGKYEQYF
CDR3 DNA: TGTGCCAGCAGCCCAGGGTCGGGGGGAAAGTACGAGCAGTACTTC

D gene: NA
V gene: TRBV2
clone size: NA
J gene: TRBJ2-2
CDR3 protein: CASKGVSANTGELFF
CDR3 DNA: TGTGCCAGCAAGGGGGTTTCGGCGAACACCGGGGAGCTGTTTTTT

D gene: NA
V gene: TRBV18
clone size: NA
J gene: TRBJ1-1
CDR3 protein: CASSPDINTEAFF
CDR3 DNA: TGTGCCAGCTCACCCGACATTAACACTGAAGCTTTCTTT